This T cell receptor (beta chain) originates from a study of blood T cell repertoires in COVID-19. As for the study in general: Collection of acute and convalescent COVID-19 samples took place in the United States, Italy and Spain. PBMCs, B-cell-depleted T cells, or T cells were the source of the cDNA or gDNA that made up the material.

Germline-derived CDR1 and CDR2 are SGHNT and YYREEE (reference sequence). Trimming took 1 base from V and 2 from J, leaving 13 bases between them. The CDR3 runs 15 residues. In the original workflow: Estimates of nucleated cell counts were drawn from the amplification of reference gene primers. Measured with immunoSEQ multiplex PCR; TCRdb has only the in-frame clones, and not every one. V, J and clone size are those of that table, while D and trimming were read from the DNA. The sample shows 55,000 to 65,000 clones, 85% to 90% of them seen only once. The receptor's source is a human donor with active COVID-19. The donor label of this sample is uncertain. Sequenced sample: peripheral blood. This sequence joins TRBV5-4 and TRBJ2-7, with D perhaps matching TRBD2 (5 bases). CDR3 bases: TGTGCCAGCAGCTTGCAGGAGGAGGTGACCTACGAGCAGTACTTC. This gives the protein CASSLQEEVTYEQYF.